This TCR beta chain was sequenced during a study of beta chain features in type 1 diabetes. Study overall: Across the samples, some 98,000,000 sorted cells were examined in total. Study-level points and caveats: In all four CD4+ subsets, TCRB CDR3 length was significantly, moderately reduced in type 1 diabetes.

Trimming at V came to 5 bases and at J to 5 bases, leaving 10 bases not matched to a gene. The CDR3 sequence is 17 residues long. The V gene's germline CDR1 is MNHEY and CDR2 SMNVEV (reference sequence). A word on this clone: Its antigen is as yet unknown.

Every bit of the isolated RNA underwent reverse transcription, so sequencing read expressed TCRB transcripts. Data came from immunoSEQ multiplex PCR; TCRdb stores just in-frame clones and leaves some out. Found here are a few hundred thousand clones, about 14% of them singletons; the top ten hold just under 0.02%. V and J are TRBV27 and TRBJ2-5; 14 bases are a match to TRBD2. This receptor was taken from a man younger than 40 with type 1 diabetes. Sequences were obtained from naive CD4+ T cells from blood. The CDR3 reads CASSPGTSGSPWETQYF. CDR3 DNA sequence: TGTGCCAGCAGTCCCGGGACTAGCGGGAGCCCTTGGGAGACCCAGTACTTC.